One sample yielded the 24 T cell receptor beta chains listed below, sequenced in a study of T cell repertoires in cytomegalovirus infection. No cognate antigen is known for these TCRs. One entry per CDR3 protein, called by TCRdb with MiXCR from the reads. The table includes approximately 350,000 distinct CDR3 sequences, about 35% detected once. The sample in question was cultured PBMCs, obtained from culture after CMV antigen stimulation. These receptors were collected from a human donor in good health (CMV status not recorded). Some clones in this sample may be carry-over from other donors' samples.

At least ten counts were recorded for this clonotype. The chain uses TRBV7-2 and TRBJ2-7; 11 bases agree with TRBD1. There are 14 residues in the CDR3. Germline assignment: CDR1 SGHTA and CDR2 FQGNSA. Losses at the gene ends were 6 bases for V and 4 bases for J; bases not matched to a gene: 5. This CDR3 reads CASSVRDRGYEQYF. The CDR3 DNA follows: TGTGCCAGCAGTGTCCGGGACAGGGGGTACGAGCAGTACTTC.

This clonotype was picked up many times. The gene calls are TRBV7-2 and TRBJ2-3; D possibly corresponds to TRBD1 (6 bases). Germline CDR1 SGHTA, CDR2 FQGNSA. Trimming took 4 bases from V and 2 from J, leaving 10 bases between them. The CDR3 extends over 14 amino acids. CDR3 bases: TGTGCCAGCAGCTCCCGGACAGACACAGATACGCAGTATTTT. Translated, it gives CASSSRTDTDTQYF.

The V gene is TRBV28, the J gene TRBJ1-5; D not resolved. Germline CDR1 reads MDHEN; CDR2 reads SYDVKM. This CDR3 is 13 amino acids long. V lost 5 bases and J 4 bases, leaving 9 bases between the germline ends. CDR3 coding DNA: TGTGCCAGCAGTGTCAACCGTAATCAGCCCCAGCATTTT. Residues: CASSVNRNQPQHF.

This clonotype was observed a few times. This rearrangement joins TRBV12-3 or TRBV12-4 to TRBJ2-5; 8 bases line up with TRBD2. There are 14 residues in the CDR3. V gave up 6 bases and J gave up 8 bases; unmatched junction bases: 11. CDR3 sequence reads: CASSPLAGGHTQYF. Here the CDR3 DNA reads TGTGCCAGCAGCCCTCTGGCGGGAGGCCACACCCAGTACTTC.

The CDR3 region is CAAGTRITGELFF. The CDR3 DNA is TGCGCGGCCGGGACTAGAATCACCGGGGAGCTGTTTTTT. The V call is TRBV29-1, the J call TRBJ2-2; 8 nucleotides agree with TRBD2. Germline CDR1 and CDR2: SQVTM and ANQGSEA. The CDR3 covers 13 residues.

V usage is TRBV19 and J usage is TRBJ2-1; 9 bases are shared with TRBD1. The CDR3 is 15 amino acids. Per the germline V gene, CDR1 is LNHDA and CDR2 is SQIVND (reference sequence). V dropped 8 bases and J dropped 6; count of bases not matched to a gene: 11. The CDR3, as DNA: TGTGCCAGTCAGAAGGACAGGGGCCTAGCCAATGAGCAGTTCTTC. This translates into CASQKDRGLANEQFF.

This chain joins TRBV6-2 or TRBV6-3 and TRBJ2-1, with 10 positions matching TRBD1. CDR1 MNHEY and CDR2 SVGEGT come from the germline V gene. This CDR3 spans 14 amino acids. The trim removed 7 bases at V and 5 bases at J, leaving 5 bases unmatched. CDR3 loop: CASIDRGLNNEQFF. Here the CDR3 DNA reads TGTGCCAGCATCGACAGGGGGCTGAACAATGAGCAGTTCTTC.

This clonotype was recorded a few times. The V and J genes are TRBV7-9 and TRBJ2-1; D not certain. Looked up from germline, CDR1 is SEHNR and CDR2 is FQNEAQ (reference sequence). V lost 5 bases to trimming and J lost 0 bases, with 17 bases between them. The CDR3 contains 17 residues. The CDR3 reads CASSGITKQSSYNEQFF. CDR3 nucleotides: TGTGCCAGCAGCGGAATCACCAAACAAAGCTCCTACAATGAGCAGTTCTTC.

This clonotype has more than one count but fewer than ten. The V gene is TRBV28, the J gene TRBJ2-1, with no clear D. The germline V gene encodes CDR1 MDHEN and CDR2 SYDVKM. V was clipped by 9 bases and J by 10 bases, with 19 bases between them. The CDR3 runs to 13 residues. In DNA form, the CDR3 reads TGTGCCAGTCAATACCCTGCGCGGTTCGAGCAGTTCTTC. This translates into CASQYPARFEQFF. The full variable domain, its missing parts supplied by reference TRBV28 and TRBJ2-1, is DVKVTQSSRYLVKRTGEKVFLECVQDMDHENMFWYRQDPGLGLRLIYFSYDVKMKEKGDIPEGYSVSREKKERFSLILESASTNQTSMYLCASQYPARFEQFFGPGTRLTVL.

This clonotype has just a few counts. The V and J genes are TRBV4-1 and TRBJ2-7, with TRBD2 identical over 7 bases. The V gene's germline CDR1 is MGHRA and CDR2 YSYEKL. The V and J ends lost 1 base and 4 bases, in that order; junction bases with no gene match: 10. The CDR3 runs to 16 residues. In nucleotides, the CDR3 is TGCGCCAGCAGCCAAGTGGCCCCCGGCGGGAGTTACGAGCAGTACTTC. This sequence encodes CASSQVAPGGSYEQYF.

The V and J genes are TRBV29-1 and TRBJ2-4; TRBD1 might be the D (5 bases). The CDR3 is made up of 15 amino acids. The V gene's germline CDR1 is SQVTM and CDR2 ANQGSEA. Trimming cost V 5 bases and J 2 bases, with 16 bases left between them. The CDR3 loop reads CSVPTVVRPKNIQYF. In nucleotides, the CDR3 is TGCAGCGTTCCGACAGTTGTTAGGCCCAAAAACATTCAGTACTTC.

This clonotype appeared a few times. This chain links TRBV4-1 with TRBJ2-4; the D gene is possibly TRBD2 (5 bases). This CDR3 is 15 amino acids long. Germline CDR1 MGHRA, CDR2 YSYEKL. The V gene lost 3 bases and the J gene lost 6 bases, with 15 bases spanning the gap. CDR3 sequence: CASSQASATTNIQYF. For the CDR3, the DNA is TGCGCCAGCAGCCAGGCGTCGGCGACTACAAACATTCAGTACTTC.

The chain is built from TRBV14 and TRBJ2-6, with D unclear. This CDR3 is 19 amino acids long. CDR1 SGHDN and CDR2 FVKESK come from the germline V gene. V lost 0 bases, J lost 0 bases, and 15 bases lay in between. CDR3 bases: TGTGCCAGCAGCCAAGATGCAAGGGTTGTAACCTCTGGGGCCAACGTCCTGACTTTC. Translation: CASSQDARVVTSGANVLTF.

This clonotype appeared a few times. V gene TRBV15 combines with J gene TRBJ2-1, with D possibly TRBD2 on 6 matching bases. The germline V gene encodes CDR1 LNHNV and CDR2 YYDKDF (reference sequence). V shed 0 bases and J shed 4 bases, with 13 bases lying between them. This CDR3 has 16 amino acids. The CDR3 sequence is CATSRERDSQYNEQFF. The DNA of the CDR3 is TGTGCCACCAGCAGAGAAAGGGACTCACAGTACAATGAGCAGTTCTTC.

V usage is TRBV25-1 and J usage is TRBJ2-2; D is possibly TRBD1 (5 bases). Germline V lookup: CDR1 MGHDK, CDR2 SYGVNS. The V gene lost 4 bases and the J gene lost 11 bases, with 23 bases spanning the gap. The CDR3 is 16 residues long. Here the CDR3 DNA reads TGTGCCAGCAGTGTGACAGATGGCTCGAACACCAGTGAGCTGTTTTTT. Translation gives CASSVTDGSNTSELFF.

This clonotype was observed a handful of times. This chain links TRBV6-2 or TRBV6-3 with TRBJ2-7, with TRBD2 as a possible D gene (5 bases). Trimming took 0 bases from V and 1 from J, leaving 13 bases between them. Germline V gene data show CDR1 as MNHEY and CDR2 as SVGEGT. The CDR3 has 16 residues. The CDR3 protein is CASSYSIEGTSYEQYV. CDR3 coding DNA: TGTGCCAGCAGTTACTCGATAGAGGGTACTTCCTACGAGCAGTACGTC.

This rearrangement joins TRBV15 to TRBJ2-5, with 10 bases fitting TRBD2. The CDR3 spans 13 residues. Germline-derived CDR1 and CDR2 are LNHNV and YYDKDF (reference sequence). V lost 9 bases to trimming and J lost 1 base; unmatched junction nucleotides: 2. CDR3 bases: TGTGCCACAAGGACTAGCGGCCAAGAGACCCAGTACTTC. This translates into CATRTSGQETQYF.

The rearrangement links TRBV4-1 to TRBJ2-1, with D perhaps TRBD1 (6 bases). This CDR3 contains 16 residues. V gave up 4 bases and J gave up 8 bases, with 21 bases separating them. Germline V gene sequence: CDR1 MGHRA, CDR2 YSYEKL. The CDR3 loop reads CASSPPVGGPGDEQFF. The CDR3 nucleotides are TGCGCCAGCAGCCCCCCAGTTGGGGGCCCAGGGGATGAGCAGTTCTTC.

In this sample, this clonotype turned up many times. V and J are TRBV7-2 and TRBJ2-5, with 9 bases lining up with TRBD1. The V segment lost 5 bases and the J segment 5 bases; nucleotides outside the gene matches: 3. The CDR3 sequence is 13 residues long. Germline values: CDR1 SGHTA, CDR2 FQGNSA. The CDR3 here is CASSRDRGETQYF. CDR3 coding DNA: TGTGCCAGCAGCCGAGACAGGGGGGAGACCCAGTACTTC.

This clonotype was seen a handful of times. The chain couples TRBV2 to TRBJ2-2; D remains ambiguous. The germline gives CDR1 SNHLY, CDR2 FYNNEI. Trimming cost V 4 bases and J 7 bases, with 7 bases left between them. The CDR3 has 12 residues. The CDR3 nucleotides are TGTGCCAGCAGTGTGAGAGTCGGGGAGCTGTTTTTT. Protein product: CASSVRVGELFF.

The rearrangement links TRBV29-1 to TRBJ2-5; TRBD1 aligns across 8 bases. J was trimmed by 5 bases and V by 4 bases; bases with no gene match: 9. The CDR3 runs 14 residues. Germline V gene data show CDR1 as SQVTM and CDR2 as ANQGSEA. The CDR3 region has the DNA TGCAGCGTTGTGGGGGCAGGGGGCGGGGAGACCCAGTACTTC. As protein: CSVVGAGGGETQYF.

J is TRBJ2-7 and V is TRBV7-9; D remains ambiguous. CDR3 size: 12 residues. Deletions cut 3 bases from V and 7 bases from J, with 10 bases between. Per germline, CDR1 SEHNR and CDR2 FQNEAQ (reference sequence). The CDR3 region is CASSFDESEQYV. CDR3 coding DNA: TGTGCCAGCAGCTTTGACGAGAGTGAGCAGTACGTC.

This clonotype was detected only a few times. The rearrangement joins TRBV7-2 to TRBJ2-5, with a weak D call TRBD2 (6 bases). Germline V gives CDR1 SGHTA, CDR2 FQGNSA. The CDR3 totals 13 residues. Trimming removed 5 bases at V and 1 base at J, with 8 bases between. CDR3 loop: CASSRTIQETQYF. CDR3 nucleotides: TGTGCCAGCAGCCGGACTATCCAAGAGACCCAGTACTTC. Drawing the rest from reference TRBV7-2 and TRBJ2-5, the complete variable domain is GAGVSQSPSNKVTEKGKDVELRCDPISGHTALYWYRQSLGQGLEFLIYFQGNSAPDKSGLPSDRFSAERTGGSVSTLTIQRTQQEDSAVYLCASSRTIQETQYFGPGTRLLVL.

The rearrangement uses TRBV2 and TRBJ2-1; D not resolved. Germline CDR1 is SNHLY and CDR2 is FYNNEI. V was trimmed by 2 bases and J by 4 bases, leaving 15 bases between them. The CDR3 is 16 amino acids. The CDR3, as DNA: TGTGCCAGCAGTGAACCAGGTGGTTTAGTTTACAATGAGCAGTTCTTC. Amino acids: CASSEPGGLVYNEQFF. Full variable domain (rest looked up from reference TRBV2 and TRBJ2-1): EPEVTQTPSHQVTQMGQEVILRCVPISNHLYFYWYRQILGQKVEFLVSFYNNEISEKSEIFDDQFSVERPDGSNFTLKIRSTKLEDSAMYFCASSEPGGLVYNEQFFGPGTRLTVL.